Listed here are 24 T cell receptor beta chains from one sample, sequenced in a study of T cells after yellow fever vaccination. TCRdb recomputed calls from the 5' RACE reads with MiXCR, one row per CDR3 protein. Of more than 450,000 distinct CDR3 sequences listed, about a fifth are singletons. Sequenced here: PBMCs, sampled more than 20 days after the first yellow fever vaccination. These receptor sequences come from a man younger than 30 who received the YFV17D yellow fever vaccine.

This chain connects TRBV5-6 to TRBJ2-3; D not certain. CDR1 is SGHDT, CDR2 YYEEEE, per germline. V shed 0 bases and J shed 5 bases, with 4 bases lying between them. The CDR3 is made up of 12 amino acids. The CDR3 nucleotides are TGTGCCAGCAGCTTGGGGATAGATACGCAGTATTTT. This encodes CASSLGIDTQYF.

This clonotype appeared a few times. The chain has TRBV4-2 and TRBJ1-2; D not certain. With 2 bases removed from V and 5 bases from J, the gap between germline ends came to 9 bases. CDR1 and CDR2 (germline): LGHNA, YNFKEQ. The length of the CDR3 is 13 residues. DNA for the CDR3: TGTGCCAGCAGCCAAAGTGGGGAATATGGCTACACCTTC. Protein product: CASSQSGEYGYTF.

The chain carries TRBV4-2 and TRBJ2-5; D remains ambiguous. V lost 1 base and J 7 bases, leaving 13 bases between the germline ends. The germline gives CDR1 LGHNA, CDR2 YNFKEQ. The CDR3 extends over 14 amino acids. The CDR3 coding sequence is TGTGCCAGCAGCCAAGGTTTTGGGTTCGGGACCCAGTACTTC. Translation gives CASSQGFGFGTQYF.

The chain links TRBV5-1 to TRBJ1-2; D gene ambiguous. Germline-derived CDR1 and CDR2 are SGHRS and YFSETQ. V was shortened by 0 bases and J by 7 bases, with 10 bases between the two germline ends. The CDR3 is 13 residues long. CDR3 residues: CASSLEERGGYTF. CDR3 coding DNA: TGCGCCAGCAGCTTGGAAGAAAGAGGTGGCTACACCTTC.

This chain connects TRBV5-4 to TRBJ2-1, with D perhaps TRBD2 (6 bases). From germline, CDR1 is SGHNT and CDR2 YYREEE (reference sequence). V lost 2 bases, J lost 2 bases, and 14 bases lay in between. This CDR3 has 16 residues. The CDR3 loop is CASSFIGGKTYNEQFF. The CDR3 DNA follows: TGTGCCAGCAGCTTTATCGGGGGAAAGACCTACAATGAGCAGTTCTTC.

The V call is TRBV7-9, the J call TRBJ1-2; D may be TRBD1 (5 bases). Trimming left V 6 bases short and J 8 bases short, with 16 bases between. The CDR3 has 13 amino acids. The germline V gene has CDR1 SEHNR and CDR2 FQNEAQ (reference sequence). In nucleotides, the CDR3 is TGTGCCAGCAGATCGGGGGGGGAACACGGCTACACCTTC. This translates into CASRSGGEHGYTF.

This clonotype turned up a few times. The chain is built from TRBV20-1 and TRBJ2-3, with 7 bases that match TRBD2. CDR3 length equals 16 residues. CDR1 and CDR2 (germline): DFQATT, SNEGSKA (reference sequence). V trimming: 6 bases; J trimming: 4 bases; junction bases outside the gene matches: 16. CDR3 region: CSAWGESGVKADTQYF. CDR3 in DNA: TGCAGTGCCTGGGGGGAAAGCGGGGTTAAAGCAGATACGCAGTATTTT.

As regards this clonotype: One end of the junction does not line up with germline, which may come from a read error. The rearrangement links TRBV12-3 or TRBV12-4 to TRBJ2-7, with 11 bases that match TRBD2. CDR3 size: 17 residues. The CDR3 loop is CACSLGLRGTSGYEQYF. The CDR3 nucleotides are TGTGCCTGCAGTTTAGGGCTTAGGGGGACTAGCGGATACGAGCAGTACTTC.

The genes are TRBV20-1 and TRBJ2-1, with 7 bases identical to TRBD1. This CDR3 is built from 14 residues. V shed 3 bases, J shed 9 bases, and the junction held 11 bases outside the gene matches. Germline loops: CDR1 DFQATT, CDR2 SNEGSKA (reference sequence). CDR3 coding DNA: TGCAGTGCTAGCCCCCCTACAGGGGCGGGTGAGCAGTTCTTC. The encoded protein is CSASPPTGAGEQFF.

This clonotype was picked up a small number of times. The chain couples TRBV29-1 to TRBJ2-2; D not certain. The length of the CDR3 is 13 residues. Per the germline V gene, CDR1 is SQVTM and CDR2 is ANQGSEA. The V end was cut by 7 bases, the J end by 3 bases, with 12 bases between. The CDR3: CSATRTYTGELFF. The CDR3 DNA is TGCAGCGCTACCAGGACCTACACCGGGGAGCTGTTTTTT.

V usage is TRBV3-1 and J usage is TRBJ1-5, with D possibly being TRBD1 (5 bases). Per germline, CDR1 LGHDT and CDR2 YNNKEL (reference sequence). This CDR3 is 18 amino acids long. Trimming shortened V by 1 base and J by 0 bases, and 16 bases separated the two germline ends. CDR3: CASSQAGGGRYSNQPQHF. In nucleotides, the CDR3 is TGTGCCAGCAGCCAAGCGGGGGGGGGGAGGTATAGCAATCAGCCCCAGCATTTT. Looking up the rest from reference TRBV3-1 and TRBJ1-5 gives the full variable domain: DTAVSQTPKYLVTQMGNDKSIKCEQNLGHDTMYWYKQDSKKFLKIMFSYNNKELIINETVPNRFSPKSPDKAHLNLHINSLELGDSAVYFCASSQAGGGRYSNQPQHFGDGTRLSIL.

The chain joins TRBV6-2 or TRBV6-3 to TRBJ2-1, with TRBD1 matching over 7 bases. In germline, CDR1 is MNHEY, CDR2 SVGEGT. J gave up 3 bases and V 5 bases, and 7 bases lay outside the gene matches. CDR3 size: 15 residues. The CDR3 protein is CASSRPRQGYNEQFF. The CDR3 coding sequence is TGTGCCAGCAGTCGACCCCGACAGGGCTACAATGAGCAGTTCTTC.

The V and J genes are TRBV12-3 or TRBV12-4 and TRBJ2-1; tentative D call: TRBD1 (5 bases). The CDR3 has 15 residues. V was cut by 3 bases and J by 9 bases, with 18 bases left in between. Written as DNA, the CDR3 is TGTGCCAGCAGTTTTGGTGACTCAGGGCAGGGTGAGCAGTTCTTC. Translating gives CASSFGDSGQGEQFF.

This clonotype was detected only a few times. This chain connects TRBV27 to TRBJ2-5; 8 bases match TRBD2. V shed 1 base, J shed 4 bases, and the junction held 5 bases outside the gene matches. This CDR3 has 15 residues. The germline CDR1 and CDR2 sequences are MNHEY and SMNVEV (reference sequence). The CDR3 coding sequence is TGTGCCAGCAGTTTATACGGGGGGGCGCGAGAGACCCAGTACTTC. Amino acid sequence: CASSLYGGARETQYF.

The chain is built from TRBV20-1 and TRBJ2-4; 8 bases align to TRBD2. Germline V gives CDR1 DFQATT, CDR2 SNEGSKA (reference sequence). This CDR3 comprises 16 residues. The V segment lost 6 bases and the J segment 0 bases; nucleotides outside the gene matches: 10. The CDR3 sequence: CSAPESGGLAKNIQYF. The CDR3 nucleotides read TGCAGTGCCCCGGAAAGCGGGGGTCTAGCCAAAAACATTCAGTACTTC.

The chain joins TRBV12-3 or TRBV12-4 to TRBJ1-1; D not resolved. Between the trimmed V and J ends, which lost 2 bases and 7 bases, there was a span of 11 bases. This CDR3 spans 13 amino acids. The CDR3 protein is CASSLRDLGEAFF. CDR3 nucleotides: TGTGCCAGCAGTTTACGGGATTTGGGTGAAGCTTTCTTT.

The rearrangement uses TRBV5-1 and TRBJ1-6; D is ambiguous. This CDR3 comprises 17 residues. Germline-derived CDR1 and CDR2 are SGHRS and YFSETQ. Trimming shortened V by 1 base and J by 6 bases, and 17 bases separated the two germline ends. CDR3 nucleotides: TGCGCCAGCAGCTTGCATTCCTACAGTTGGGTTAATTCACCCCTCCACTTT. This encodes CASSLHSYSWVNSPLHF.

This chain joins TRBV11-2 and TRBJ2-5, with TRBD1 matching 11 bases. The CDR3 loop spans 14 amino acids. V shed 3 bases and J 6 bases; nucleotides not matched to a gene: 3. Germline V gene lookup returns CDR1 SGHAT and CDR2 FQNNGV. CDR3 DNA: TGTGCCAGCAGCTTGGGGACAGGGGGAAAGACCCAGTACTTC. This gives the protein CASSLGTGGKTQYF.

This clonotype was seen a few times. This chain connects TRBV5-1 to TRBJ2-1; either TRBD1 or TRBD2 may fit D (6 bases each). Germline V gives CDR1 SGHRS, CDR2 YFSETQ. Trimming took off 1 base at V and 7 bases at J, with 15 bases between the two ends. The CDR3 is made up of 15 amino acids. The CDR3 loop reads CASSLTGAEGNEQFF. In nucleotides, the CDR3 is TGCGCCAGCAGCTTGACGGGGGCCGAAGGTAATGAGCAGTTCTTC.

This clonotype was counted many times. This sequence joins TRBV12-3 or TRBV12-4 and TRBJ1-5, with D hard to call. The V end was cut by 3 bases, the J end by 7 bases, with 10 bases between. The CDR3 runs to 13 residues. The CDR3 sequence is CASSFRVGQPQHF. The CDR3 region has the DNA TGTGCCAGCAGTTTCCGGGTCGGCCAGCCCCAGCATTTT.

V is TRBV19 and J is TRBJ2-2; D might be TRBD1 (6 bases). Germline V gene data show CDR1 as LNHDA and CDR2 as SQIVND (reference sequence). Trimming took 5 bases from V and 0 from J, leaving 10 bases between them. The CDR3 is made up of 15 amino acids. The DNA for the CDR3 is TGTGCCAGTAGTTTCCGACAGGCGAACACCGGGGAGCTGTTTTTT. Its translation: CASSFRQANTGELFF.

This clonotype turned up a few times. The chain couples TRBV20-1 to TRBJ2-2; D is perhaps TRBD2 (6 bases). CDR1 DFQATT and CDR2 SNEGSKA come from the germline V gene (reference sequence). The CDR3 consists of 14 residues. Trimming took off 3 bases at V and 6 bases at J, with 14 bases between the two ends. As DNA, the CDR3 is TGCAGTGCTAGCGCGCGCGGGGAGGCCGGGGAGCTGTTTTTT. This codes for CSASARGEAGELFF.

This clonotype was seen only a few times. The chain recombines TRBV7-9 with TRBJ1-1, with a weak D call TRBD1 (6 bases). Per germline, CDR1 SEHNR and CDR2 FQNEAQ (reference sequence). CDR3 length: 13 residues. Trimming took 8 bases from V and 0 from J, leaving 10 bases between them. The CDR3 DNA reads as TGTGCCAGCCAGGACAGCTTGAACACTGAAGCTTTCTTT. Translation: CASQDSLNTEAFF. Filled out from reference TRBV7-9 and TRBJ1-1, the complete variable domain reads DTGVSQNPRHKITKRGQNVTFRCDPISEHNRLYWYRQTLGQGPEFLTYFQNEAQLEKSRLLSDRFSAERPKGSFSTLEIQRTEQGDSAMYLCASQDSLNTEAFFGQGTRLTVV.

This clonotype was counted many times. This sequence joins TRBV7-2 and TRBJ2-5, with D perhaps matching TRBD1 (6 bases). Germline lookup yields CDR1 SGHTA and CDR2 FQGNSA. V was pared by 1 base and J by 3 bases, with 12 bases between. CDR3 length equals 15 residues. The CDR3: CASSLDRQAKETQYF. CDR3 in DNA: TGTGCCAGCAGCTTAGACAGACAGGCCAAAGAGACCCAGTACTTC.